This TCR beta chain was captured in a study of blood T cell repertoires in COVID-19 (dated by TCRdb to 2019 to 2021). Background for the entire study: The collaborator samples originated in the United States, Italy and Spain and spanned the acute and convalescent phases of COVID-19. The material from the prospective study consisted of cDNA or gDNA derived from T cells, B-cell-depleted T cells, or PBMCs. Deeply sampled blood TCRbeta repertoires from subjects exposed to, actively infected with, or recovered from COVID-19 were included in the dataset. The repertoires were released in a freely available public database meant as a resource for research on the immune response to SARS-CoV-2. Samples were obtained from the ongoing ImmuneRACE study (first 160 participants) and from about 1,300 subjects provided by 6 global collaborators. Nearly every sample came with metadata listing a de-identified subject ID, COVID-19 status, age in years and sex. Where available, HLA class I and class II types were taken from metadata supplied by the sample provider and were not determined by assay-based typing. What the work shows at the level of the full study, not this receptor alone: The amount of clinical and demographic metadata varied by source and participant and was provided uncurated.

Its CDR3 holds 14 amino acids, cysteine through phenylalanine. The only DNA kept is the CDR3, 42 bases in frame from the first base. Per the germline V gene, SNHLY is the CDR1 and FYNNEI is the CDR2. Cut back by 4 bases and 1 base, the V and J ends lie 10 bases apart. Notes on this clone: Its antigen remains undetermined. No much larger clone exists at a distance of one base, and base qualities are not known.

Each collaborating institution followed its own protocols to collect whole blood in K2EDTA tubes. Collaborator samples were shipped for TCRbeta analysis as frozen whole blood, isolated PBMCs, or DNA extracted from either sample type. The immunoSEQ Assay, a bias-controlled multiplex PCR, was used to amplify TCRbeta CDR3 regions from genomic DNA. As for the original processing: Within the assay, amplification of reference gene primers was used to estimate how many nucleated cells each sample contained. To quantify the absolute abundance of each unique TCRbeta CDR3 rearrangement, sequence reads were collapsed and filtered. For each sample, productive Simpson clonality was calculated as the square root of Simpson's diversity index over productive rearrangements. TCRdb provides this immuneACCESS table in a form limited to in-frame rearrangements. Some clones are lacking; in checked studies, under half of them reflect an unresolved V gene, and why the rest are absent is not known. V and J calls and clone size follow that table, whereas D and trimming were derived from the DNA. This sample is represented by 150,000 or so clones; approximately 87% of them were singletons. The ten largest account for about 6% of the sample.

Recombination connected TRBV2 to TRBJ2-5; the D gene is unclear. The sequencing input was peripheral blood. The receptor was isolated from an elderly man with acute or convalescent COVID-19. CDR3 loop: CASSAFLSQETQYF. The DNA reads as follows: TGTGCCAGCAGTGCTTTCCTATCCCAAGAGACCCAGTACTTC.